This entry lists 5 T cell receptor beta chains sequenced from one sample in a study of vaccination effects on CD4 cells after COVID-19. These receptors are not linked to any known antigen. The assay was immunoSEQ multiplex PCR, and TCRdb's table has in-frame clones only and misses some. The top ten clones hold approximately 20% of a sample with some 17,000 clones, about 80% of them seen once. Using viral peptide pools, the ViraFEST assay grew out antigen-specific CD4+ T cells prior to sequencing. The culture ran for approximately nine days before CD4+ T cells were isolated. This person's SARS-CoV-2 infection, confirmed by PCR, occurred between March and December 2020. The cohort was immunized with two doses of either the BNT162b2 or mRNA-1273 vaccine. This specimen consisted of CD4+ T cells from PBMCs cultured with SARS-CoV-2 spike peptides, obtained after COVID-19 vaccination. The receptors here all came from a human donor who had a prior SARS-CoV-2 infection.

V and J are TRBV19 and TRBJ1-6, with 7 bases fitting TRBD1. V trimming: 4 bases; J trimming: 4 bases; junction bases outside the gene matches: 19. The germline gives CDR1 LNHDA, CDR2 SQIVND (reference sequence). The CDR3 runs to 20 residues. CDR3 sequence (DNA): TGTGCCAGTAGTAAGACAGTGGTGACAGGGTCTCCAGTTTATAATTCACCCCTCCACTTT. Translated, it gives CASSKTVVTGSPVYNSPLHF. Filled out from reference TRBV19 and TRBJ1-6, the complete variable domain reads DGGITQSPKYLFRKEGQNVTLSCEQNLNHDAMYWYRQDPGQGLRLIYYSQIVNDFQKGDIAEGYSVSREKKESFPLTVTSAQKNPTAFYLCASSKTVVTGSPVYNSPLHFGNGTRLTVT.

This rearrangement joins TRBV7-2 to TRBJ2-6; D unresolved. The CDR3 runs 14 residues. Germline V gene data show CDR1 as SGHTA and CDR2 as FQGNSA. V lost 3 bases and J lost 1, with 4 bases in between. In DNA, the CDR3 is TGTGCCAGCAGCTTTTTTTCTGGGGCCAACGTCCTGACTTTC. It yields the protein CASSFFSGANVLTF.

V usage is TRBV27 and J usage is TRBJ2-5; D is unclear. Germline CDR1 is MNHEY and CDR2 is SMNVEV (reference sequence). Trimming removed 6 bases from V and 5 bases from J, with 10 bases in between. The CDR3 contains 12 residues. The CDR3 DNA is TGTGCCAGCAGCCCCTTAGGGGAGACCCAGTACTTC. Translated: CASSPLGETQYF.

Here the CDR3 DNA reads TGTGCCAGCAGTCCCATGACCCTAGCGGGGGAAAACACCGGGGAGCTGTTTTTT. Protein: CASSPMTLAGENTGELFF. The genes are TRBV6-6 and TRBJ2-2; 10 bases fit TRBD2. Germline CDR1 and CDR2: MNHNY and SVGAGI (reference sequence). J lost 2 bases, V lost 5 bases, and 11 bases had no gene match. This CDR3 is 18 amino acids long.

V gene TRBV14 combines with J gene TRBJ1-5; TRBD1 agrees at 7 bases. The V segment lost 0 bases and the J segment 7 bases; nucleotides outside the gene matches: 9. The CDR3 length is 16 residues. The germline V gene encodes CDR1 SGHDN and CDR2 FVKESK. The CDR3 coding sequence is TGTGCCAGCAGCCAAGATCCCGACAGGGAGGTGCAGCCCCAGCATTTT. It yields the protein CASSQDPDREVQPQHF.